This T cell receptor beta chain was recovered during a study of T cell responses to AZD1222 COVID-19 vaccine. Whole-study findings and limits: Nearly half of spike-specific TCRs reportedly target unmutated variant regions. Vaccine-related CD4 TCRs covered spike, predominating at 160-218 and 743-854.

J gave up 2 bases and V 2 bases, and 8 bases lay outside the gene matches. The CDR3 contains 16 residues. The germline V gene has CDR1 LGHNA and CDR2 YSLEER. A word on this clone: What it binds is unknown.

Assay: immunoSEQ multiplex PCR; the TCRdb copy retains only in-frame clones and omits some. The table shows about 140,000 clones, with about 90% occurring only once. The source was peripheral blood, collected on day 0 of AZD1222 vaccination. The genes are TRBV4-3 and TRBJ2-7, with 8 bases aligning to TRBD2. This TCR was recovered from an adult in good health. CDR3 amino acids: CASSQSSTSGTYEQYF. The CDR3 nucleotides are TGCGCCAGCAGCCAAAGCTCTACTAGCGGCACCTACGAGCAGTACTTC.